This T cell receptor (beta chain) was sequenced in a study of HIV-infected children after antiretroviral therapy interruption. Treatment defined: PENTA 11 planned treatment interruption arm or continuous ART arm. The junction had 2 bases not matched to a gene; V was cut back by 1 base and J by 0 bases. Germline CDR1 and CDR2: SGHTA and FQGNSA. The CDR3 length is 16 residues. The TCR library was built from RNA with a 3' RACE protocol and unique molecular identifiers. TCRdb re-derived calls from the 3' RACE reads in MiXCR, one entry per CDR3 protein. Of tens of thousands of distinct CDR3 sequences in the sample, approximately 7% were seen once.

Specimen: CD45RA+ CD4+ T cells from PBMCs, pooled from several time points, collected from a donor given antiretroviral therapy, either interrupted or continuous. The subset here: naive CD4+ CD45RA+ CD45RO- T cells. The chain combines TRBV7-2 with TRBJ2-3; 9 bases agree with TRBD1. This TCR derives from a pool of human donors with HIV. CDR3 protein: CASSLVGTGSTDTQYF. CDR3 bases: TGTGCCAGCAGCTTAGTAGGGACAGGGAGCACAGATACGCAGTATTTT.